This record looks at one T cell receptor beta chain sequence and its context. The data stem from a study of cytomegalovirus exposure and HLA in healthy donors. Use of 60 Vbeta and 13 Jbeta primers characterized the PCR. Generated by immunoSEQ multiplex PCR, the TCRdb table keeps only in-frame clones and is missing some. The table records roughly 150,000 clones, under 70% of them present only once. The sequenced sample was PBMCs. The receptor was isolated from a man aged 25 to 45 in good health and CMV-seropositive.

CDR3 protein: CASSSQGAVRETQYF. The CDR3 nucleotides are TGTGCCAGTAGTAGCCAGGGGGCGGTAAGAGAGACCCAGTACTTC. The V call is TRBV19, the J call TRBJ2-5; 8 bases align to TRBD1. V lost 4 bases, J lost 4 bases, and 8 bases stayed unmatched. The CDR3 is made up of 15 amino acids. Germline assignment: CDR1 LNHDA and CDR2 SQIVND (reference sequence).